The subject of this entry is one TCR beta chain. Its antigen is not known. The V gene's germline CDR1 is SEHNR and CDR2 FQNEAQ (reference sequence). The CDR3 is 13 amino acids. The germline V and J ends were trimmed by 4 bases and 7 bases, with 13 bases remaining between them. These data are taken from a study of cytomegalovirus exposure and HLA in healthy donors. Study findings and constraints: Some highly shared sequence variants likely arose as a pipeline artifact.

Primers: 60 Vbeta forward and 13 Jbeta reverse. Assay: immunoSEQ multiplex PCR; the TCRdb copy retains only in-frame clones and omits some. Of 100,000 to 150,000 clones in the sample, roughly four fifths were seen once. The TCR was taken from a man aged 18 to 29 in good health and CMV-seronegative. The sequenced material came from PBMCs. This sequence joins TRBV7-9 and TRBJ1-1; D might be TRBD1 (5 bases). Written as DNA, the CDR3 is TGTGCCAGCAGCTCAGGACACAAGCTTGAAGCTTTCTTT. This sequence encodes CASSSGHKLEAFF.